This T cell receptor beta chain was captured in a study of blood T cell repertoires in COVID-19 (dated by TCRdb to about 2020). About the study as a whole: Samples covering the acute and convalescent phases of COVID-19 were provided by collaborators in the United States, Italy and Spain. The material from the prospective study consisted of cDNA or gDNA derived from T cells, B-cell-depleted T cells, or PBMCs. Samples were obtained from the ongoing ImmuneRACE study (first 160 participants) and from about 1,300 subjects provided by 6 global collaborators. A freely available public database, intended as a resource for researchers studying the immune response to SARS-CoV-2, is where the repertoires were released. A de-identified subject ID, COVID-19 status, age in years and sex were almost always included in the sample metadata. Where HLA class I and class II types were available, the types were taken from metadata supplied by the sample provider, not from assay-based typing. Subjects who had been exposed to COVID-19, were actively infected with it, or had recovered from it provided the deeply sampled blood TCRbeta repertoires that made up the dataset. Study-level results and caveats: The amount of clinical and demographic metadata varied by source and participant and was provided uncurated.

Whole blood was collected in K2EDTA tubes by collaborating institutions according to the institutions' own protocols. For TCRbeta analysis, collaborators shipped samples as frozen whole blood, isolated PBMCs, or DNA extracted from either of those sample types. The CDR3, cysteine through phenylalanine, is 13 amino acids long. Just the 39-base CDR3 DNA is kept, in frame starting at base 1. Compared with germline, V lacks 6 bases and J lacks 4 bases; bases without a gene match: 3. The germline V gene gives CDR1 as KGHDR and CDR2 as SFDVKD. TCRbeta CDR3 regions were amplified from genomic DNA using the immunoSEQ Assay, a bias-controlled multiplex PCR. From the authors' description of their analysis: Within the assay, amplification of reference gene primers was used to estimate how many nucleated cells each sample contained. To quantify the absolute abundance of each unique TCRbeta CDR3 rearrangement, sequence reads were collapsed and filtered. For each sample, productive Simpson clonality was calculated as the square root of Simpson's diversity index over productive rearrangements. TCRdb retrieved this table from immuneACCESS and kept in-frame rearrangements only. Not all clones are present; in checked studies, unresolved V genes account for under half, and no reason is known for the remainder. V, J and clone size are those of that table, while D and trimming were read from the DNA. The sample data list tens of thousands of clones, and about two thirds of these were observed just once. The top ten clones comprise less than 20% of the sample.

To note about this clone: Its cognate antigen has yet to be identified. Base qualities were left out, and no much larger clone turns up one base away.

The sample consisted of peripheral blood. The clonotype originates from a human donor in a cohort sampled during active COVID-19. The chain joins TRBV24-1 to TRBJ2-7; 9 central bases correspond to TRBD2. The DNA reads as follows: TGTGCCACCAGTCCGAGCGGGAGGTACGAGCAGTACTTC. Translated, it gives CATSPSGRYEQYF.